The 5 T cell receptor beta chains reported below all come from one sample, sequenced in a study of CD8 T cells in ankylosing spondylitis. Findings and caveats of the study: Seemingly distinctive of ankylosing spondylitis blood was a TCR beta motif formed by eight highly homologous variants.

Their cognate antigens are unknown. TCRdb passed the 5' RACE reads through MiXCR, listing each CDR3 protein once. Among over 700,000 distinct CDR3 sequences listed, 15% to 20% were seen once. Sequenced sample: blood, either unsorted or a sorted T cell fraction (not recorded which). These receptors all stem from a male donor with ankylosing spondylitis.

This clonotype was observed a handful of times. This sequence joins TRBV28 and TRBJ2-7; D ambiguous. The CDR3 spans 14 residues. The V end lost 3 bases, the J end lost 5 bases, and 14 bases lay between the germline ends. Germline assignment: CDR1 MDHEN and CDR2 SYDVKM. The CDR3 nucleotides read TGTGCCAGCAGTTTGTCGTGGGAATTCCACGAGCAGTACTTC. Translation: CASSLSWEFHEQYF.

This CDR3 reads CASSVTGEGGYEQYF. CDR3 DNA: TGTGCCAGTAGTGTTACAGGAGAGGGTGGGTACGAGCAGTACTTC. The chain recombines TRBV19 with TRBJ2-7; D could derive from TRBD1 or TRBD2 (5 bases each). V lost 5 bases and J lost 4, with 18 bases in between. Germline lookup yields CDR1 LNHDA and CDR2 SQIVND (reference sequence). The CDR3 extends over 15 amino acids.

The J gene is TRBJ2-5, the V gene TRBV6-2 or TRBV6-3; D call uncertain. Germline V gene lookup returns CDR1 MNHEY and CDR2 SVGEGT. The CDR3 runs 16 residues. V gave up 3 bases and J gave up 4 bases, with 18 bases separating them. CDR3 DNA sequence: TGTGCCAGCAGTTATTCCCCTCCTGGGCAAACAGAGACCCAGTACTTC. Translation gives CASSYSPPGQTETQYF.

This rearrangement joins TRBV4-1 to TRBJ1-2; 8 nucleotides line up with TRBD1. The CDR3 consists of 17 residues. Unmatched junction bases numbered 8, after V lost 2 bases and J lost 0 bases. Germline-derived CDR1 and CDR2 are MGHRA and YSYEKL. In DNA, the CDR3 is TGCGCCAGCAGCCAAAAACCGGGACAGGAGACTAACTATGGCTACACCTTC. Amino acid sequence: CASSQKPGQETNYGYTF.

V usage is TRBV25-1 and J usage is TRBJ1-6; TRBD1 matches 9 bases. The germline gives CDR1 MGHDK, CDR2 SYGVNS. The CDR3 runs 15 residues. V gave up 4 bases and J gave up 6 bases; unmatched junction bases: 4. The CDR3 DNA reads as TGTGCCAGCAGTGGGGGACAGGGCCTTAATTCACCCCTCCACTTT. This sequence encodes CASSGGQGLNSPLHF.